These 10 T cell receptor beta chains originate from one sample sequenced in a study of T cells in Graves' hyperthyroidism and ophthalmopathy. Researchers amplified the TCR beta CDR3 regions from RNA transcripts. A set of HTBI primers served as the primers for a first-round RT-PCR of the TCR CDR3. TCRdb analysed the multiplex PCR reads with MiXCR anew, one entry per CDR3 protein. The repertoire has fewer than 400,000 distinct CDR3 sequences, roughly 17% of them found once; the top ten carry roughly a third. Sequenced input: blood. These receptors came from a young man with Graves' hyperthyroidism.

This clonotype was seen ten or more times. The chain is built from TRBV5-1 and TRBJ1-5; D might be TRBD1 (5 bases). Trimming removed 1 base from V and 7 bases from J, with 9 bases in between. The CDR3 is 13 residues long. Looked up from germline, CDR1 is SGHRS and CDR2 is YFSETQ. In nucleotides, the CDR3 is TGCGCCAGCAGCTTGCAGGGTGAACAGCCCCAGCATTTT. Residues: CASSLQGEQPQHF.

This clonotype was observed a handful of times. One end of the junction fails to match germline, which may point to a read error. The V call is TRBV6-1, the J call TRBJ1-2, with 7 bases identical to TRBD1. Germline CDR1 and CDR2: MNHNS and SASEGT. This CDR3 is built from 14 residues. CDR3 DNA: TGTGCCAGCAGGGAAGAGGGGGCCGGTCGTGGCTACACCTTC. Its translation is CASREEGAGRGYTF.

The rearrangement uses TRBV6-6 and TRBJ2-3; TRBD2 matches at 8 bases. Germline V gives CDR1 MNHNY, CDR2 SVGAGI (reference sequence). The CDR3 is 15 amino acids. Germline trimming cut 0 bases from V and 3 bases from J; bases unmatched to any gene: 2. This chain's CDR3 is CASSYSSGSTDTQYF. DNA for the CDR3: TGTGCCAGCAGTTACTCAAGCGGGAGTACAGATACGCAGTATTTT.

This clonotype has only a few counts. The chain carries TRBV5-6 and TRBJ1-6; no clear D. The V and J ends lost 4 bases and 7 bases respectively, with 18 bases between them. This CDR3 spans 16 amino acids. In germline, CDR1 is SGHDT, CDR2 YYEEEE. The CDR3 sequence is CASSPDPSRHNSPLHF. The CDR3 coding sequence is TGTGCCAGCAGCCCGGATCCTTCTCGGCACAATTCACCCCTCCACTTT.

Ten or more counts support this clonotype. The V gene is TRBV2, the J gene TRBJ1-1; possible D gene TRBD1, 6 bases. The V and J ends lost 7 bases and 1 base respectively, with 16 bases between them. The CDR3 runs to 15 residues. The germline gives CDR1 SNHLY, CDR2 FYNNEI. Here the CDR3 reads CASTEGGGWNTEAFF. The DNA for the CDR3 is TGTGCCAGCACCGAAGGGGGGGGATGGAACACTGAAGCTTTCTTT.

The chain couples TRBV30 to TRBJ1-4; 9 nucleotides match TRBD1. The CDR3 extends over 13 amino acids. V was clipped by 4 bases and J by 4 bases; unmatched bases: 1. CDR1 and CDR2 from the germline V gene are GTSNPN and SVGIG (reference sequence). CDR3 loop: CAWKGQGNEKLFF. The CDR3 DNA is TGTGCCTGGAAGGGACAGGGTAATGAAAAACTGTTTTTT.

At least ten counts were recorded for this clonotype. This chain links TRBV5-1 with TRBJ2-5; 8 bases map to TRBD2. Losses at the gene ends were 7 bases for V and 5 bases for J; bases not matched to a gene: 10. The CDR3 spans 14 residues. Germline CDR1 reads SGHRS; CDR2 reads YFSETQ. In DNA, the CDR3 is TGCGCCAGCTCAGCGGGAGTACTTACGGAGACCCAGTACTTC. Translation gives CASSAGVLTETQYF.

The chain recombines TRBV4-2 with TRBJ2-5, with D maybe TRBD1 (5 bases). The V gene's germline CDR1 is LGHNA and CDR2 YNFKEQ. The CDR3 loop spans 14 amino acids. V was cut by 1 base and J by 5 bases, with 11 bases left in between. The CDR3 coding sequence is TGTGCCAGCAGCCAAGTCGCGCAGGGTGAGACCCAGTACTTC. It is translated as CASSQVAQGETQYF.

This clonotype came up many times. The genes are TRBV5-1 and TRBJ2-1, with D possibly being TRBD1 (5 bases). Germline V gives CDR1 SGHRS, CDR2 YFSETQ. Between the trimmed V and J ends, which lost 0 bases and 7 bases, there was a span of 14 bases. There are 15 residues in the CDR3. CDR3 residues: CASSLAAGLKNEQFF. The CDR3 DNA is TGCGCCAGCAGCTTGGCAGCAGGGCTTAAGAATGAGCAGTTCTTC.

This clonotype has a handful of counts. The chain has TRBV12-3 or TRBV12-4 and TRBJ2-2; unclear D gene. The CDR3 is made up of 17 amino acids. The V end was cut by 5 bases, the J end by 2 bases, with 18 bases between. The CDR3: CASSPSAGRSNTGELFF. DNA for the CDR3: TGTGCCAGCAGTCCTTCTGCCGGGCGTTCAAACACCGGGGAGCTGTTTTTT.